This TCR beta chain was found in a study of kidney transplant recipient with SARS-CoV-2 infection. This CDR3 has 13 amino acids. Germline loops: CDR1 SGHVS, CDR2 FNYEAQ. Trimming cost V 8 bases and J 7 bases; bases outside gene matches: 8. TCRdb independently ran MiXCR on the reads; one entry per CDR3 protein. The table shows fewer than 250,000 distinct CDR3 sequences, with around 28% occurring only once. The sample was a blood sample, taken at baseline and on roughly day 110 from a kidney transplant recipient. The V and J genes are TRBV7-6 and TRBJ2-3; TRBD1 matches at 8 bases. This TCR was recovered from a male patient between 25 and 39 years old who had COVID-19 and was a kidney transplant recipient. Some T cells may possibly be graft donor cells. CDR3 amino acids: CASGLRQGNTQYF. CDR3 sequence (DNA): TGTGCCAGCGGCCTACGACAGGGGAATACGCAGTATTTT.